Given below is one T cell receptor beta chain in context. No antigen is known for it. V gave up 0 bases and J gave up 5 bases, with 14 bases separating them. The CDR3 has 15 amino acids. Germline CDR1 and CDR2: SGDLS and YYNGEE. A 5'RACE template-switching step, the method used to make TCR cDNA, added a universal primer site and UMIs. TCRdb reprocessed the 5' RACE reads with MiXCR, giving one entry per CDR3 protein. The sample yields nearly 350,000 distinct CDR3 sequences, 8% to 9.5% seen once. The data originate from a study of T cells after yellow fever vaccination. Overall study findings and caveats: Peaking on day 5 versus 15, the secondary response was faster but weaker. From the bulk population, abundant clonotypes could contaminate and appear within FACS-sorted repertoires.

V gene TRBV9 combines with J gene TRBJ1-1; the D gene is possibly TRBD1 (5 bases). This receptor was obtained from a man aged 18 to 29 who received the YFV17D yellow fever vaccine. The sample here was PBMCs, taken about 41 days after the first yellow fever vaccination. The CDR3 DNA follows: TGTGCCAGCAGCGTAGCCGGGGACCGAACAACTGAAGCTTTCTTT. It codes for CASSVAGDRTTEAFF. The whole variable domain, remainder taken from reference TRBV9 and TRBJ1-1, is DSGVTQTPKHLITATGQRVTLRCSPRSGDLSVYWYQQSLDQGLQFLIQYYNGEERAKGNILERFSAQQFPDLHSELNLSSLELGDSALYFCASSVAGDRTTEAFFGQGTRLTVV.